The next 29 T cell receptor beta chains were all read from a single sample in a study of Ad26.COV2.S vaccination and SARS-CoV-2 variants. Sample treatment: around 19 received Ad26.COV2.S at low or high dose, single or two shots; about 5 received placebo; per-sample allocation not given. It was on day 63 after the first vaccine or placebo injection that samples were taken. Produced via immunoSEQ multiplex PCR; TCRdb's table is partial and in-frame only. The sample has about half a million clones, around 89% seen once. The sample here was peripheral blood, taken in a trial of Ad26.COV2.S vaccine versus placebo. Receptor source: a person aged 18-65 years who received the Ad26.COV2.S COVID-19 vaccine or a placebo.

The V call is TRBV6-1, the J call TRBJ1-2; D is uncertain. The V gene's germline CDR1 is MNHNS and CDR2 SASEGT. The V and J ends lost 0 bases and 6 bases respectively, with 8 bases between them. CDR3 length: 13 residues. The CDR3 coding sequence is TGTGCCAGCAGTGAAGCGGCAGAGCATGGCTACACCTTC. Amino acids: CASSEAAEHGYTF.

J is TRBJ2-5 and V is TRBV7-2; D might be TRBD1 (6 bases). The ends were cut back, 2 bases at V and 3 bases at J, with 10 bases in the middle. Germline V gene sequence: CDR1 SGHTA, CDR2 FQGNSA. This CDR3 has 14 residues. CDR3 loop: CASSLTGPKETQYF. CDR3 in DNA: TGTGCCAGCAGCTTAACAGGGCCGAAAGAGACCCAGTACTTC.

The chain carries TRBV2 and TRBJ1-2; maybe TRBD1 (5 bases). The V and J ends lost 1 base and 3 bases respectively, with 12 bases between them. The CDR3 consists of 15 residues. Per the germline V gene, CDR1 is SNHLY and CDR2 is FYNNEI. The CDR3 bases are TGTGCCAGCAGTGAAGGCCGGACCAGGGACTATGGCTACACCTTC. Translation: CASSEGRTRDYGYTF. Filled out from reference TRBV2 and TRBJ1-2, the complete variable domain reads EPEVTQTPSHQVTQMGQEVILRCVPISNHLYFYWYRQILGQKVEFLVSFYNNEISEKSEIFDDQFSVERPDGSNFTLKIRSTKLEDSAMYFCASSEGRTRDYGYTFGSGTRLTVV.

This sequence joins TRBV10-3 and TRBJ2-1, with a weak D call TRBD2 (6 bases). V shed 0 bases and J shed 8 bases, with 11 bases lying between them. The CDR3 is made up of 14 amino acids. Germline V gene data show CDR1 as ENHRY and CDR2 as SYGVKD. DNA for the CDR3: TGTGCCATCAGTGAGTCGGCAGGGAGGCATGAGCAGTTCTTC. This translates into CAISESAGRHEQFF.

The chain combines TRBV27 with TRBJ2-3; 10 nucleotides match TRBD2. V lost 2 bases, J lost 6 bases, and 11 bases stayed unmatched. In germline, CDR1 is MNHEY, CDR2 SMNVEV (reference sequence). The CDR3 covers 17 residues. Here the CDR3 DNA reads TGTGCCAGCAGTTTAGATGGAAGCGGGAGGGCCGGGGATACGCAGTATTTT. The encoded protein is CASSLDGSGRAGDTQYF.

The chain recombines TRBV18 with TRBJ2-5, with D perhaps TRBD1 (5 bases). Germline-derived CDR1 and CDR2 are KGHSH and LQKENI. This CDR3 has 15 amino acids. V lost 3 bases and J 0 bases, leaving 11 bases between the germline ends. The CDR3 nucleotides read TGTGCCAGCTCACCGCATCAGGGTGACCAAGAGACCCAGTACTTC. Protein sequence: CASSPHQGDQETQYF. Supplemented by reference TRBV18 and TRBJ2-5, the full variable domain reads NAGVMQNPRHLVRRRGQEARLRCSPMKGHSHVYWYRQLPEEGLKFMVYLQKENIIDESGMPKERFSAEFPKEGPSILRIQQVVRGDSAAYFCASSPHQGDQETQYFGPGTRLLVL.

This chain links TRBV5-1 with TRBJ2-7, with D maybe TRBD2 (6 bases). CDR3 size: 17 residues. Trimming took off 3 bases at V and 4 bases at J, with 23 bases between the two ends. Germline-derived CDR1 and CDR2 are SGHRS and YFSETQ. The CDR3 loop reads CASSWRVNTGEGYEQYF. For the CDR3, the DNA is TGCGCCAGCAGCTGGAGGGTAAACACCGGTGAGGGGTACGAGCAGTACTTC.

The J gene is TRBJ2-2, the V gene TRBV15; D ambiguous. Trimming shortened V by 8 bases and J by 0 bases, and 10 bases separated the two germline ends. Germline CDR1 is LNHNV and CDR2 is YYDKDF (reference sequence). This CDR3 has 14 amino acids. In nucleotides, the CDR3 is TGTGCCACCGAGGAAAACACGAACACCGGGGAGCTGTTTTTT. Translation: CATEENTNTGELFF.

The rearrangement links TRBV19 to TRBJ2-2; either TRBD1 or TRBD2 may fit D (6 bases each). CDR1 and CDR2 from the germline V gene are LNHDA and SQIVND (reference sequence). Trimming pared 4 bases from V and 3 bases from J, leaving 15 bases between. The CDR3 totals 16 residues. Here the CDR3 DNA reads TGTGCCAGTAGTAACAGGGTTTGGGGGGACACCGGGGAGCTGTTTTTT. It encodes CASSNRVWGDTGELFF.

The genes are TRBV11-2 and TRBJ2-3; 15 bases align to TRBD2. Germline trimming cut 5 bases from V and 4 bases from J; bases unmatched to any gene: 7. CDR1 SGHAT and CDR2 FQNNGV come from the germline V gene. The CDR3 consists of 17 residues. The CDR3 sequence is CASSVGLAGGPPDTQYF. Here the CDR3 DNA reads TGTGCCAGCAGCGTCGGACTAGCGGGGGGGCCCCCAGATACGCAGTATTTT. The full variable domain, with the rest looked up from reference TRBV11-2 and TRBJ2-3, is EAGVAQSPRYKIIEKRQSVAFWCNPISGHATLYWYQQILGQGPKLLIQFQNNGVVDDSQLPKDRFSAERLKGVDSTLKIQPAKLEDSAVYLCASSVGLAGGPPDTQYFGPGTRLTVL.

The rearrangement joins TRBV4-1 to TRBJ2-3; 9 bases line up with TRBD2. J gave up 4 bases and V 2 bases, and 4 bases lay outside the gene matches. There are 15 residues in the CDR3. CDR1 is MGHRA and CDR2 is YSYEKL in the germline V gene. The CDR3 DNA sequence: TGCGCCAGCAGCCAATCTAGCGGGAAGGCAGATACGCAGTATTTT. This codes for CASSQSSGKADTQYF.

CDR3 sequence (DNA): TGTGCCAGCAGCTTGTTCAGTCTCGCGTTACAGGGGGCCTATGGCTACACCTTC. It encodes CASSLFSLALQGAYGYTF. The chain employs TRBV5-6 and TRBJ1-2; 9 nucleotides line up with TRBD1. V was clipped by 1 base and J by 4 bases; unmatched bases: 14. The CDR3 contains 18 residues. In germline, CDR1 is SGHDT, CDR2 YYEEEE.

The chain is built from TRBV10-2 and TRBJ2-5, with D perhaps matching TRBD2 (6 bases). The germline CDR1 and CDR2 sequences are WSHSY and SAAADI. Between the trimmed V and J ends, which lost 8 bases and 7 bases, there was a span of 17 bases. This CDR3 is built from 13 residues. The CDR3 DNA reads as TGCGCCAGCGGATGGACCGCCGGGGGGACCCAGTACTTC. Translating gives CASGWTAGGTQYF.

The chain joins TRBV5-1 to TRBJ1-2; D uncertain. V lost 0 bases to trimming and J lost 8 bases, with 11 bases between them. Germline V gene data show CDR1 as SGHRS and CDR2 as YFSETQ. The CDR3 is made up of 13 amino acids. The CDR3 coding sequence is TGCGCCAGCAGCTTGGTCGGCGCGGCCGGCTACACCTTC. Its protein product is CASSLVGAAGYTF. The entire variable domain, with the rest obtained from reference TRBV5-1 and TRBJ1-2, is as follows: KAGVTQTPRYLIKTRGQQVTLSCSPISGHRSVSWYQQTPGQGLQFLFEYFSETQRNKGNFPGRFSGRQFSNSRSEMNVSTLELGDSALYLCASSLVGAAGYTFGSGTRLTVV.

The chain combines TRBV19 with TRBJ1-1, with D uncertain. This CDR3 is 12 amino acids long. Trimming removed 7 bases from V and 8 bases from J, with 14 bases in between. Germline V CDR1 and CDR2: LNHDA, SQIVND (reference sequence). CDR3: CASIPAFGEAFF. CDR3 DNA: TGTGCCAGTATTCCAGCGTTTGGGGAAGCTTTCTTT.

The genes are TRBV24-1 and TRBJ1-1; D gene uncertain. CDR3 size: 15 residues. Germline V gene sequence: CDR1 KGHDR, CDR2 SFDVKD. V lost 1 base and J lost 3, with 11 bases in between. The CDR3 DNA is TGTGCCACCAGTGATTTTGAGGGCACGGACACTGAAGCTTTCTTT. It specifies CATSDFEGTDTEAFF.

The chain recombines TRBV9 with TRBJ2-2; TRBD2 agrees at 8 bases. The V and J ends lost 4 bases and 2 bases, in that order; junction bases with no gene match: 16. The CDR3 covers 19 residues. Germline CDR1 and CDR2: SGDLS and YYNGEE. The CDR3 sequence is CASSFNLAGTDSNTGELFF. DNA of the CDR3: TGTGCCAGCAGCTTCAACTTAGCGGGAACAGACAGTAACACCGGGGAGCTGTTTTTT.

The rearrangement joins TRBV11-1 to TRBJ1-6; no definite D call. This CDR3 region has 15 residues. V lost 3 bases and J lost 9, with 15 bases in between. CDR1 and CDR2 from the germline V gene are SGHAT and FQDESV (reference sequence). CDR3: CASSFATPEGSPLHF. The CDR3 DNA sequence: TGTGCCAGCAGCTTTGCCACCCCAGAGGGTTCACCCCTCCACTTT.

The rearrangement links TRBV29-1 to TRBJ2-7; D unclear. Trimming left V 3 bases short and J 0 bases short, with 15 bases between. The germline V gene encodes CDR1 SQVTM and CDR2 ANQGSEA. The CDR3 length is 15 residues. The CDR3 region has the DNA TGCAGCGTTGATTTTCGCGGTCCTGCCTCCTACGAGCAGTACTTC. Translating it yields CSVDFRGPASYEQYF.

The genes are TRBV13 and TRBJ2-1, with 8 bases aligning to TRBD1. Trimming at V came to 5 bases and at J to 3 bases, leaving 12 bases not matched to a gene. This CDR3 comprises 17 residues. Germline assignment: CDR1 PRHDT and CDR2 FYEKMQ (reference sequence). The CDR3 bases are TGTGCCAGCAGCAGACCCACAGGGGGTGTTGGCTACAATGAGCAGTTCTTC. This encodes CASSRPTGGVGYNEQFF.

This clone showed up just once. The chain carries TRBV5-1 and TRBJ2-7, with TRBD2 matching over 13 bases. The trim removed 0 bases at V and 6 bases at J, leaving 6 bases unmatched. The V gene's germline CDR1 is SGHRS and CDR2 YFSETQ. The CDR3 runs to 16 residues. CDR3 amino acids: CASSLEGLAGTGEQYF. DNA for the CDR3: TGCGCCAGCAGCTTGGAGGGACTAGCGGGAACCGGCGAGCAGTACTTC. Combining the CDR3 with reference TRBV5-1 and TRBJ2-7 gives the whole variable domain KAGVTQTPRYLIKTRGQQVTLSCSPISGHRSVSWYQQTPGQGLQFLFEYFSETQRNKGNFPGRFSGRQFSNSRSEMNVSTLELGDSALYLCASSLEGLAGTGEQYFGPGTRLTVT.

The sample holds a few counts of this clone. The chain employs TRBV7-6 and TRBJ1-3; TRBD1 might be the D (5 bases). The CDR3 totals 15 residues. The V and J ends lost 5 bases and 0 bases respectively, with 11 bases between them. Per the germline V gene, CDR1 is SGHVS and CDR2 is FNYEAQ. The DNA of the CDR3 is TGTGCCAGCAGCAGTGGACACCACTCTGGAAACACCATATATTTT. Amino acids: CASSSGHHSGNTIYF. Complete variable domain (other parts from reference TRBV7-6 and TRBJ1-3): GAGVSQSPRYKVTKRGQDVALRCDPISGHVSLYWYRQALGQGPEFLTYFNYEAQQDKSGLPNDRFSAERPEGSISTLTIQRTEQRDSAMYRCASSSGHHSGNTIYFGEGSWLTVV.

CDR3: CASVGRTYEQYF. In DNA, the CDR3 is TGTGCCAGCGTGGGTAGAACCTACGAGCAGTACTTC. V and J are TRBV27 and TRBJ2-7; D remains unclear. Per the germline V gene, CDR1 is MNHEY and CDR2 is SMNVEV (reference sequence). V shed 8 bases and J shed 2 bases, with 10 bases lying between them. The CDR3 loop spans 12 amino acids.

The V call is TRBV7-2, the J call TRBJ2-7, with 12 bases fitting TRBD2. The CDR3 contains 14 residues. In germline, CDR1 is SGHTA, CDR2 FQGNSA. V lost 3 bases to trimming and J lost 4 bases; unmatched junction nucleotides: 1. The CDR3 spells CASSLTSGSYEQYF. DNA of the CDR3: TGTGCCAGCAGCTTGACTAGCGGGAGTTACGAGCAGTACTTC.

This rearrangement joins TRBV7-2 to TRBJ2-7, with D perhaps TRBD1 or TRBD2 (5 bases each). Trimming took off 1 base at V and 10 bases at J, with 14 bases between the two ends. Germline V lookup: CDR1 SGHTA, CDR2 FQGNSA. The CDR3 is 13 amino acids. CDR3 sequence reads: CASSLGPGPEQYF. For the CDR3, the DNA is TGTGCCAGCAGCTTAGGCCCGGGACCCGAACAGTACTTC. Full variable domain (remainder filled in from reference TRBV7-2 and TRBJ2-7): GAGVSQSPSNKVTEKGKDVELRCDPISGHTALYWYRQSLGQGLEFLIYFQGNSAPDKSGLPSDRFSAERTGGSVSTLTIQRTQQEDSAVYLCASSLGPGPEQYFGPGTRLTVT.

The chain employs TRBV11-2 and TRBJ2-3, with 13 bases fitting TRBD2. CDR1 and CDR2 from the germline V gene are SGHAT and FQNNGV. The CDR3 extends over 15 amino acids. J gave up 4 bases and V 6 bases, and 4 bases lay outside the gene matches. Here the CDR3 DNA reads TGTGCCAGCAGACGACTAGCGGGAGGTCCAGATACGCAGTATTTT. Translation: CASRRLAGGPDTQYF.

The chain employs TRBV28 and TRBJ2-1, with a possible D match to TRBD2 (6 bases). The CDR3 sequence is 18 residues long. In germline, CDR1 is MDHEN, CDR2 SYDVKM. V was shortened by 3 bases and J by 0 bases, with 18 bases between the two germline ends. This CDR3 reads CASSLGGEAPSSYNEQFF. CDR3 nucleotides: TGTGCCAGCAGTTTGGGGGGAGAGGCCCCCAGCTCCTACAATGAGCAGTTCTTC. The full variable domain, completed using reference TRBV28 and TRBJ2-1, is DVKVTQSSRYLVKRTGEKVFLECVQDMDHENMFWYRQDPGLGLRLIYFSYDVKMKEKGDIPEGYSVSREKKERFSLILESASTNQTSMYLCASSLGGEAPSSYNEQFFGPGTRLTVL.

The chain employs TRBV2 and TRBJ2-7, with 7 bases identical to TRBD1. This CDR3 has 14 residues. V shed 5 bases, J shed 6 bases, and the junction held 10 bases outside the gene matches. Germline CDR1 reads SNHLY; CDR2 reads FYNNEI. This chain's CDR3 is CASSHGTEFSEQYF. The CDR3 region has the DNA TGTGCCAGCAGTCATGGGACAGAGTTTAGCGAGCAGTACTTC.

The genes are TRBV7-9 and TRBJ1-1; possibly TRBD1 for D (5 bases). This CDR3 is 14 amino acids long. In germline, CDR1 is SEHNR, CDR2 FQNEAQ (reference sequence). V lost 6 bases, J lost 9 bases, and 20 bases lay in between. Here the CDR3 reads CASRTPPGGDQAFF. For the CDR3, the DNA is TGTGCCAGCAGAACCCCTCCCGGGGGGGATCAAGCTTTCTTT.